This T cell receptor (beta chain) was found in a study of T-cell memory formation after mild COVID-19. At the level of the study: TCR clusters largely stayed donor specific. The study, taken as a whole, reports: Researchers report contracting CD4+ clones mostly in CM and EM, with CD8+ clones in EMRA. The pre-infection memory compartment contained some responding clones, suggesting cross-reactive memory joined.

CDR1 is MGHRA and CDR2 is YSYEKL in the germline V gene. The CDR3 runs 16 residues. With 2 bases clipped from V and 3 bases from J, the junction kept 9 bases outside the gene matches. A single count supports this clonotype. Its antigen is still unknown. 5'RACE primed at constant segments yielded TCR alpha and TCR beta cDNA libraries bearing sample barcodes and UMIs. MiXCR, run by TCRdb on the 5' RACE reads, gives a single entry per CDR3 protein. The table shows more than 250,000 distinct CDR3 sequences, with roughly 15% occurring only once. This receptor was obtained from a young man who had mild COVID-19 (a few samples of this study predate the infection). Cell type and time point are not known. Sequenced material: PBMCs or a T cell subset sorted from them (not recorded which). The J gene is TRBJ1-2, the V gene TRBV4-1; 7 bases line up with TRBD1. This chain's CDR3 is CASSQLGTAPHYGYTF. The CDR3 region has the DNA TGCGCCAGCAGCCAACTGGGGACAGCCCCCCACTATGGCTACACCTTC.